These 8 T cell receptor beta chains were sequenced from one sample in a study of cytomegalovirus exposure and HLA in healthy donors (dated 2017 in TCRdb). The library was built by means of the immunoSEQ multiplex PCR assay. For the multiplex PCR, a mixture combining 60 forward primers for TCR Vbeta segments and 13 reverse primers for TCR Jbeta segments was used. TCRdb obtained this table from immuneACCESS and retained in-frame rearrangements with V and J assigned. These tables miss some clones; where compared with another copy, unresolved V genes account for less than half of the shortfall, and the remainder is unexplained. In this sample the table shows 110,000 or so clones, around 78% of which occur a single time. Jointly, the top ten make up roughly 5% of the sample. Sequencing input: PBMCs. The receptor set was obtained from a male donor in good health and CMV-seronegative.

On this clone itself: At one of its ends the junction is not consistent with the germline gene, which may arise from a read error. V usage is TRBV7-2 and J usage is TRBJ2-7, with 9 bases matching TRBD2. Germline-derived CDR1 and CDR2 are SGHTA and FQGNSA. CDR3 size: 16 residues. CDR3 residues: CASSLDSGGVPYKQYF. The DNA of the CDR3 is TGTGCCAGCAGCTTGGATAGCGGGGGTGTCCCCTACAAGCAGTACTTC.

This chain links TRBV2 with TRBJ2-1; 11 bases agree with TRBD2. Germline CDR1 and CDR2: SNHLY and FYNNEI. This CDR3 contains 17 residues. Unmatched junction bases numbered 11, after V lost 5 bases and J lost 5 bases. The CDR3 protein is CASSPITSGSRDNEQFF. The CDR3 coding sequence is TGTGCCAGCAGTCCAATTACTAGCGGGAGTAGGGACAATGAGCAGTTCTTC.

The chain uses TRBV7-3 and TRBJ1-1; D uncertain. There are 14 residues in the CDR3. The V end lost 2 bases, the J end lost 4 bases, and 11 bases lay between the germline ends. Germline V gives CDR1 SGHTA, CDR2 FQGTGA. CDR3 nucleotide sequence: TGTGCCAGCAGCTTAGAGGGTCCGGGCACTGAAGCTTTCTTT. Its translation is CASSLEGPGTEAFF.

This rearrangement joins TRBV11-3 to TRBJ1-1; 9 bases are shared with TRBD1. With V trimmed by 5 bases and J by 10 bases, 14 bases remained unmatched. Looked up from germline, CDR1 is SGHNT and CDR2 is YENEEA. This CDR3 has 15 residues. The CDR3 here is CASSPLGTGGEPAFF. In DNA, the CDR3 is TGTGCCAGCAGCCCCCTGGGTACAGGGGGCGAACCAGCTTTCTTT.

This sequence joins TRBV5-1 and TRBJ2-7; 9 nucleotides line up with TRBD2. The CDR3 is 16 residues long. The germline CDR1 and CDR2 sequences are SGHRS and YFSETQ. The junction had 8 bases not matched to a gene; V was cut back by 2 bases and J by 2 bases. The CDR3 spells CASSFRAGGGTYEQYF. The CDR3 nucleotides read TGCGCCAGCAGCTTCCGGGCGGGAGGGGGGACCTACGAGCAGTACTTC. The full variable domain, rest sourced from reference TRBV5-1 and TRBJ2-7, is KAGVTQTPRYLIKTRGQQVTLSCSPISGHRSVSWYQQTPGQGLQFLFEYFSETQRNKGNFPGRFSGRQFSNSRSEMNVSTLELGDSALYLCASSFRAGGGTYEQYFGPGTRLTVT.

This chain uses TRBV28 with TRBJ2-2; TRBD2 aligns across 7 bases. In germline, CDR1 is MDHEN, CDR2 SYDVKM. With V trimmed by 6 bases and J by 3 bases, 7 bases remained unmatched. There are 15 residues in the CDR3. The CDR3 reads CASRPGGWDTGELFF. CDR3 in DNA: TGTGCCAGCAGACCCGGGGGGTGGGACACCGGGGAGCTGTTTTTT.

The gene calls are TRBV5-1 and TRBJ1-4; D possibly corresponds to TRBD1 (5 bases). This CDR3 region has 16 residues. Germline CDR1 and CDR2: SGHRS and YFSETQ. V shed 4 bases and J shed 4 bases, with 17 bases lying between them. The CDR3 DNA is TGCGCCAGCAGCAGGGCCGCGGGGGTTCTTAATGAAAAACTGTTTTTT. Protein sequence: CASSRAAGVLNEKLFF.

The gene calls are TRBV27 and TRBJ2-7; a weak D match, TRBD2 (6 bases). Germline loops: CDR1 MNHEY, CDR2 SMNVEV (reference sequence). This CDR3 comprises 13 residues. Trimming removed 5 bases at V and 6 bases at J, with 14 bases between. The CDR3 loop reads CASSTQTGVEQYF. CDR3 sequence (DNA): TGTGCCAGCAGTACCCAGACGGGGGTCGAGCAGTACTTC.